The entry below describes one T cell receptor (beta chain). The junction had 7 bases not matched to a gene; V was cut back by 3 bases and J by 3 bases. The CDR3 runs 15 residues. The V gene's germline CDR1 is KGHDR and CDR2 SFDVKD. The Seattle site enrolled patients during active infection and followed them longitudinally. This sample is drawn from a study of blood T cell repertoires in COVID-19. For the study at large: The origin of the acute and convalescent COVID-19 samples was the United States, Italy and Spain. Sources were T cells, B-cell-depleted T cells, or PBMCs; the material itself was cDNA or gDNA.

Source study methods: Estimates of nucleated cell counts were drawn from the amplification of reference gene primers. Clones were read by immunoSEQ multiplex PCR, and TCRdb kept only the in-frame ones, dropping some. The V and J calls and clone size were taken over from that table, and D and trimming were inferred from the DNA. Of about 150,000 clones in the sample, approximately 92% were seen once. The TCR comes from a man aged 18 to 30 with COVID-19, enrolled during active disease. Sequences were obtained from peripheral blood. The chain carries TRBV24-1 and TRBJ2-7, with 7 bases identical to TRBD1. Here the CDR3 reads CATSDTRDSIYEQYF. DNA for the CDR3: TGTGCCACCAGTGATACAAGGGACAGCATCTACGAGCAGTACTTC.